These 25 T cell receptor beta chains came from one sample sequenced in a study of T-cell reconstitution after alpha-beta-depleted transplantation in children. It was with unique molecular identifiers that the TCRbeta library was prepared. Each CDR3 protein is one row after TCRdb ran MiXCR on the PCR reads. The sample carries 480,000 or so distinct CDR3 sequences, about 10% recorded once. Sequenced here: PBMCs, sampled before TCRalphabeta/CD19-depleted stem cell transplant. These receptors were obtained from a child aged 2-15 years with inherited bone marrow failure, due to receive a stem cell transplant.

This clonotype was recorded at least ten times. The chain employs TRBV5-1 and TRBJ1-2, with 7 bases matching TRBD1. Germline values: CDR1 SGHRS, CDR2 YFSETQ. The CDR3 contains 14 residues. The trim removed 5 bases at V and 2 bases at J, leaving 6 bases unmatched. The CDR3 spells CASRPGQPNYGYTF. Here the CDR3 DNA reads TGCGCCAGCAGGCCGGGACAGCCGAACTATGGCTACACCTTC. The full variable domain, in which reference TRBV5-1 and TRBJ1-2 provide the parts outside the CDR3, is KAGVTQTPRYLIKTRGQQVTLSCSPISGHRSVSWYQQTPGQGLQFLFEYFSETQRNKGNFPGRFSGRQFSNSRSEMNVSTLELGDSALYLCASRPGQPNYGYTFGSGTRLTVV.

In its sample, this clonotype was seen many times. In DNA form, the CDR3 reads TGTGCCAGCAGTTTAACGCGCAATCAGCCCCAGCATTTT. Protein: CASSLTRNQPQHF. V usage is TRBV27 and J usage is TRBJ1-5; no firm D call. V lost 2 bases to trimming and J lost 2 bases, with 4 bases between them. Germline lookup yields CDR1 MNHEY and CDR2 SMNVEV (reference sequence). CDR3 length: 13 amino acids.

This clonotype was counted many times. The rearrangement links TRBV24-1 to TRBJ2-5; D is uncertain. This CDR3 spans 15 amino acids. Per germline, CDR1 KGHDR and CDR2 SFDVKD. V lost 4 bases and J 6 bases, leaving 17 bases between the germline ends. CDR3 DNA sequence: TGTGCCACCAGTGACGGGCAAGTCGCCACGCAGACCCAGTACTTC. Translating gives CATSDGQVATQTQYF.

The sample holds many counts of this clonotype. The V and J genes are TRBV4-3 and TRBJ2-1, with TRBD2 identical over 11 bases. Germline V gene data show CDR1 as LGHNA and CDR2 as YSLEER. V trimming: 5 bases; J trimming: 3 bases; junction bases outside the gene matches: 3. The CDR3 totals 15 residues. In nucleotides, the CDR3 is TGCGCCAGCAGCGAGGGACTAGCGGACTACAATGAGCAGTTCTTC. It specifies CASSEGLADYNEQFF.

This clonotype was seen a handful of times. The chain couples TRBV7-9 to TRBJ1-2, with 8 bases identical to TRBD1. The CDR3 has 12 residues. Trimming at V came to 0 bases and at J to 14 bases, leaving 5 bases not matched to a gene. From germline, CDR1 is SEHNR and CDR2 FQNEAQ (reference sequence). The CDR3 coding sequence is TGTGCCAGCAGCTTAGCAGACAGGGGAATGACCTTC. Its protein product is CASSLADRGMTF.

This clonotype was seen repeatedly, ten times or more. The gene calls are TRBV7-2 and TRBJ2-2; maybe TRBD2 (6 bases). V was pared by 3 bases and J by 9 bases, with 14 bases between. In germline, CDR1 is SGHTA, CDR2 FQGNSA. The CDR3 extends over 14 amino acids. DNA of the CDR3: TGTGCCAGCAGCTTCCCGGGACTCCACCGGGAGCTGTTTTTT. Encoded protein: CASSFPGLHRELFF. Filled out from reference TRBV7-2 and TRBJ2-2, the complete variable domain reads GAGVSQSPSNKVTEKGKDVELRCDPISGHTALYWYRQSLGQGLEFLIYFQGNSAPDKSGLPSDRFSAERTGGSVSTLTIQRTQQEDSAVYLCASSFPGLHRELFFGEGSRLTVL.

Written as DNA, the CDR3 is TGCAGTGCTAGAGATAGGCCCGCATACACTGAAGCTTTCTTT. Amino acid sequence: CSARDRPAYTEAFF. The chain couples TRBV20-1 to TRBJ1-1; no clear D gene. This CDR3 is 14 amino acids long. CDR1 and CDR2 from the germline V gene are DFQATT and SNEGSKA (reference sequence). Trimming pared 0 bases from V and 3 bases from J, leaving 11 bases between.

The chain joins TRBV28 to TRBJ2-3, with 15 bases lining up with TRBD2. J gave up 4 bases and V 3 bases, and 8 bases lay outside the gene matches. The CDR3 is made up of 18 amino acids. CDR1 MDHEN and CDR2 SYDVKM come from the germline V gene. The CDR3 here is CASSFGRWTSGRADTQYF. The CDR3 coding sequence is TGTGCCAGCAGTTTTGGGCGATGGACTAGCGGGAGGGCAGATACGCAGTATTTT.

This sequence joins TRBV20-1 and TRBJ1-5; D is ambiguous. Germline-derived CDR1 and CDR2 are DFQATT and SNEGSKA (reference sequence). Trimming removed 0 bases from V and 6 bases from J, with 12 bases in between. CDR3 size: 14 residues. The CDR3 spells CSARDHSDPQPQHF. CDR3 in DNA: TGCAGTGCTAGAGATCACTCGGACCCTCAGCCCCAGCATTTT.

This rearrangement joins TRBV6-5 to TRBJ2-7, with D tentatively TRBD2 (5 bases). CDR1 and CDR2 from the germline V gene are MNHEY and SVGAGI. The V end was cut by 4 bases, the J end by 2 bases, with 12 bases between. This CDR3 is built from 14 residues. The CDR3 DNA is TGTGCCAGCAGTTTCAGACTAACCACCTACGAGCAGTACTTC. Protein sequence: CASSFRLTTYEQYF.

The table lists this clonotype with many counts. The chain links TRBV9 to TRBJ2-5; 8 bases agree with TRBD2. J lost 5 bases, V lost 1 base, and 10 bases had no gene match. The CDR3 extends over 16 amino acids. The germline gives CDR1 SGDLS, CDR2 YYNGEE. This chain's CDR3 is CASSVSGRGLTETQYF. The CDR3 DNA is TGTGCCAGCAGCGTAAGCGGGAGAGGGCTGACGGAGACCCAGTACTTC.

This clonotype was seen a few times. V and J are TRBV5-1 and TRBJ2-7; D may be TRBD2 (6 bases). The CDR3 is made up of 15 amino acids. The V end was cut by 5 bases, the J end by 0 bases, with 15 bases between. Germline CDR1 reads SGHRS; CDR2 reads YFSETQ. Written as DNA, the CDR3 is TGCGCCAGCAGAGGGCTAGCGAAAAACTCCTACGAGCAGTACTTC. It is translated as CASRGLAKNSYEQYF.

This clonotype has only a few counts. The J gene is TRBJ2-7, the V gene TRBV21-1; the table's D call of TRBD2 was not tested on the DNA. TRBV21-1 has pseudogene status. The CDR3 is made up of 19 amino acids. The CDR3 DNA sequence: TGTGCCAGCACTCCAAGGACTAGCGGGAGGACCCCTCTCTCCTACGAGCAGTACTTC. This gives the protein CASTPRTSGRTPLSYEQYF.

This clonotype has ten or more counts. The V and J genes are TRBV5-1 and TRBJ2-1, with a possible D match to TRBD1 (6 bases). This CDR3 is 15 amino acids long. Germline V lookup: CDR1 SGHRS, CDR2 YFSETQ. Trimming took off 0 bases at V and 4 bases at J, with 11 bases between the two ends. The CDR3 spells CASSLGDRRYNEQFF. CDR3 coding DNA: TGCGCCAGCAGCTTGGGTGACAGGCGGTACAATGAGCAGTTCTTC.

This clonotype appeared many times. The rearrangement links TRBV4-1 to TRBJ2-6, with 11 bases matching TRBD2. The CDR3 length is 19 residues. Unmatched junction bases numbered 7, after V lost 1 base and J lost 2 bases. Germline CDR1 and CDR2: MGHRA and YSYEKL. In DNA, the CDR3 is TGCGCCAGCAGCCAAGCGGCTAGCGGGAGGTTGGCTGGGGCCAACGTCCTGACTTTC. Translating gives CASSQAASGRLAGANVLTF.

This clonotype came up many times. The V gene is TRBV29-1, the J gene TRBJ1-3; a weak D match, TRBD1 (5 bases). The germline V gene has CDR1 SQVTM and CDR2 ANQGSEA. This CDR3 contains 12 residues. The V end was cut by 6 bases, the J end by 4 bases, with 10 bases between. The CDR3, as DNA: TGCAGCGTCCGGGACGTAGGAAACACCATATATTTT. It translates to CSVRDVGNTIYF.

The chain uses TRBV28 and TRBJ2-7; TRBD2 agrees at 7 bases. CDR1 MDHEN and CDR2 SYDVKM come from the germline V gene. There are 15 residues in the CDR3. V lost 5 bases to trimming and J lost 0 bases; unmatched junction nucleotides: 7. The chain's CDR3 is CASSLERDSSYEQYF. CDR3 coding DNA: TGTGCCAGCAGTCTTGAGCGGGACTCCTCCTACGAGCAGTACTTC.

Concerning this clonotype itself: It may be a read error: a sequence one base away is much more abundant. The V gene is TRBV20-1, the J gene TRBJ2-2; maybe TRBD2 (6 bases). Between the trimmed V and J ends, which lost 5 bases and 1 base, there was a span of 11 bases. Per the germline V gene, CDR1 is DFQATT and CDR2 is SNEGSKA (reference sequence). The CDR3 sequence is 14 residues long. This chain's CDR3 is CSARSGVNTGELFF. The CDR3 nucleotides read TGCAGTGCTCGGTCGGGAGTGAACACCGGGGAGCTGTTTTTT.

Points on this clonotype: A much larger clonotype is one base distant, so this may be a read error. The genes are TRBV3-1 and TRBJ2-7; D not resolved. This CDR3 spans 14 amino acids. Germline V gene data show CDR1 as LGHDT and CDR2 as YNNKEL (reference sequence). The CDR3 coding sequence is TGTGCCAGAAGCCTGGAAGCGCTCTCCTACGAGCAGTACTTC. It translates to CARSLEALSYEQYF.

This clonotype has at least ten counts. The V and J genes are TRBV12-3 or TRBV12-4 and TRBJ2-1; D not certain. The ends were cut back, 1 base at V and 6 bases at J, with 13 bases in the middle. This CDR3 is built from 15 residues. The CDR3 sequence: CASSLGHSSSNEQFF. The CDR3 coding sequence is TGTGCCAGCAGTTTAGGTCACAGTAGCAGCAATGAGCAGTTCTTC.

This clonotype was detected ten times or more. The V and J genes are TRBV27 and TRBJ2-1; the D is unclear. The CDR3 runs 15 residues. The V end lost 4 bases, the J end lost 4 bases, and 14 bases lay between the germline ends. Per germline, CDR1 MNHEY and CDR2 SMNVEV (reference sequence). CDR3 DNA: TGTGCCAGCAGTTCCCTAGAGGAAACATACAATGAGCAGTTCTTC. This codes for CASSSLEETYNEQFF.

Details on this clonotype: One end of the junction fails to match germline, which may point to a read error. The rearrangement joins TRBV6-4 to TRBJ2-3, with TRBD1 matching over 7 bases. This CDR3 is built from 13 residues. Germline assignment: CDR1 MRHNA and CDR2 SNTAGT. The CDR3 DNA follows: TGTGCCAGTAGTGACAGGGTTGAAAATACGCAGTATTTT. The encoded protein is CASSDRVENTQYF.

At least ten counts were recorded for this clonotype. This chain links TRBV20-1 with TRBJ1-2; a weak D match, TRBD1 (5 bases). V was clipped by 5 bases and J by 4 bases, with 14 bases between them. The V gene's germline CDR1 is DFQATT and CDR2 SNEGSKA (reference sequence). The CDR3 is 13 amino acids. CDR3 sequence (DNA): TGCAGTGCTCCCCCGGCAGGGTCCTATGGCTACACCTTC. As protein: CSAPPAGSYGYTF.

The chain joins TRBV20-1 to TRBJ2-7, with D perhaps matching TRBD1 or TRBD2 (5 bases each). This CDR3 has 17 amino acids. CDR1 is DFQATT and CDR2 is SNEGSKA in the germline V gene (reference sequence). The CDR3 coding sequence is TGCGGCGTAGGGGACCTAAAAGTATCCTACTACTACTACGAGCAGTACTTC. Translation: CGVGDLKVSYYYYEQYF.

Ten or more counts support this clonotype. The chain recombines TRBV4-3 with TRBJ2-1; D gene unclear. The germline V and J ends were trimmed by 1 base and 2 bases, with 9 bases remaining between them. Germline assignment: CDR1 LGHNA and CDR2 YSLEER. The CDR3 totals 15 residues. CDR3 amino acids: CASSQAWVPYNEQFF. CDR3 nucleotides: TGCGCCAGCAGCCAAGCGTGGGTACCCTACAATGAGCAGTTCTTC.